The 25 T cell receptor beta chains below were found in one sample sequenced in a study of cytomegalovirus exposure and HLA in healthy donors. PCR primers comprised 60 Vbeta and 13 Jbeta primers. Clones were sequenced by immunoSEQ multiplex PCR, and TCRdb holds only the in-frame ones, with some missing. The sample records about 120,000 clones, about 8.6% being singletons. Sequenced: PBMCs. These receptors all come from a woman between 40 and 55 years old in good health and CMV-seropositive.

The genes are TRBV5-6 and TRBJ1-2; 7 bases line up with TRBD1. Losses at the gene ends were 3 bases for V and 5 bases for J; bases not matched to a gene: 4. In germline, CDR1 is SGHDT, CDR2 YYEEEE. This CDR3 contains 13 residues. This chain's CDR3 is CASSSGQRYGYTF. CDR3 nucleotide sequence: TGTGCCAGCAGCTCGGGACAGAGATATGGCTACACCTTC.

The rearrangement uses TRBV19 and TRBJ2-1; tentatively, D is TRBD1 (5 bases). V lost 5 bases to trimming and J lost 7 bases, with 15 bases between them. The germline CDR1 and CDR2 sequences are LNHDA and SQIVND (reference sequence). This CDR3 is 14 amino acids long. CDR3 DNA sequence: TGTGCCAGTAGTCCAGGGAAGGGATGGAATGAGCAGTTCTTC. This sequence encodes CASSPGKGWNEQFF.

This chain links TRBV6-6 with TRBJ1-1, with TRBD1 as a possible D gene (6 bases). Germline V gene lookup returns CDR1 MNHNY and CDR2 SVGAGI (reference sequence). V dropped 0 bases and J dropped 4 bases, with 15 bases sitting between them. The CDR3 spans 16 residues. The CDR3 spells CASSYSTGSLGTEAFF. In DNA form, the CDR3 reads TGTGCCAGCAGTTACTCTACAGGGTCGTTAGGCACTGAAGCTTTCTTT.

The rearrangement joins TRBV9 to TRBJ1-2, with D possibly matching TRBD1 (6 bases). Per germline, CDR1 SGDLS and CDR2 YYNGEE. V lost 3 bases to trimming and J lost 8 bases, with 11 bases between them. The CDR3 spans 12 residues. CDR3 loop: CASSGTGNGYTF. The CDR3 DNA sequence: TGTGCCAGCAGCGGAACAGGGAACGGCTACACCTTC. The complete variable domain, with remaining parts taken from reference TRBV9 and TRBJ1-2, reads DSGVTQTPKHLITATGQRVTLRCSPRSGDLSVYWYQQSLDQGLQFLIQYYNGEERAKGNILERFSAQQFPDLHSELNLSSLELGDSALYFCASSGTGNGYTFGSGTRLTVV.

This clone turned up a few times. The chain is built from TRBV6-5 and TRBJ1-2; TRBD1 matches at 7 bases. V lost 2 bases to trimming and J lost 3 bases; unmatched junction nucleotides: 6. Germline assignment: CDR1 MNHEY and CDR2 SVGAGI. The CDR3 contains 15 residues. CDR3 region: CASSYRGQADYGYTF. The CDR3 region has the DNA TGTGCCAGCAGTTACCGAGGACAGGCCGACTATGGCTACACCTTC.

This clone was found a few times. The V call is TRBV7-3, the J call TRBJ2-5, with no clear D. The CDR3 extends over 13 amino acids. The V end lost 2 bases, the J end lost 5 bases, and 9 bases lay between the germline ends. Germline CDR1 and CDR2: SGHTA and FQGTGA. The CDR3 sequence is CASSLSLGETQYF. CDR3 DNA: TGTGCCAGCAGCTTATCTCTCGGGGAGACCCAGTACTTC.

The V and J genes are TRBV13 and TRBJ2-7, with TRBD2 matching over 9 bases. With 5 bases clipped from V and 2 bases from J, the junction kept 7 bases outside the gene matches. The CDR3 is made up of 15 amino acids. In germline, CDR1 is PRHDT, CDR2 FYEKMQ (reference sequence). In nucleotides, the CDR3 is TGTGCCAGCAGCCGACGAGCGGGGGGCCCCTACGAGCAGTACTTC. Amino acids: CASSRRAGGPYEQYF.

The rearrangement joins TRBV2 to TRBJ1-2; D unresolved. Germline assignment: CDR1 SNHLY and CDR2 FYNNEI. Trimming removed 4 bases at V and 0 bases at J, with 9 bases between. This CDR3 region has 14 residues. CDR3 sequence: CASSVEDANYGYTF. CDR3 in DNA: TGTGCCAGCAGTGTGGAGGACGCTAACTATGGCTACACCTTC. Looking up the rest from reference TRBV2 and TRBJ1-2 gives the full variable domain: EPEVTQTPSHQVTQMGQEVILRCVPISNHLYFYWYRQILGQKVEFLVSFYNNEISEKSEIFDDQFSVERPDGSNFTLKIRSTKLEDSAMYFCASSVEDANYGYTFGSGTRLTVV.

This clone was found a few times. The V gene is TRBV5-1, the J gene TRBJ2-7, with a weak D call TRBD2 (5 bases). The V and J ends lost 0 bases and 3 bases respectively, with 7 bases between them. This CDR3 is 13 amino acids long. The germline V gene has CDR1 SGHRS and CDR2 YFSETQ. The CDR3 region has the DNA TGCGCCAGCAGCTTGGGGGGAGACTACGAGCAGTACTTC. Its translation: CASSLGGDYEQYF.

This clone was found a few times. The CDR3 region has the DNA TGTGCCAGCAGACCCGGGGACAGGGCTGAAGAGACCCAGTACTTC. It translates to CASRPGDRAEETQYF. The rearrangement joins TRBV2 to TRBJ2-5, with 9 bases lining up with TRBD1. This CDR3 region has 15 residues. Germline V gene lookup returns CDR1 SNHLY and CDR2 FYNNEI. Trimming removed 6 bases from V and 3 bases from J; junction bases left unmatched: 8.

The chain uses TRBV7-2 and TRBJ1-2; D remains unclear. The CDR3 runs 13 residues. V was pared by 2 bases and J by 4 bases, with 8 bases between. The germline gives CDR1 SGHTA, CDR2 FQGNSA. The CDR3 DNA reads as TGTGCCAGCAGCTTAAGCGGGCTCTATGGCTACACCTTC. Its translation is CASSLSGLYGYTF.

The chain's CDR3 is CASSLTGSATEAFF. In DNA, the CDR3 is TGTGCCAGCAGCTTGACAGGGTCAGCCACTGAAGCTTTCTTT. This chain links TRBV7-2 with TRBJ1-1, with 7 bases identical to TRBD1. The germline CDR1 and CDR2 sequences are SGHTA and FQGNSA. The V and J ends lost 3 bases and 4 bases, in that order; junction bases with no gene match: 5. The CDR3 is 14 residues long.

The V call is TRBV27, the J call TRBJ2-1; 9 bases line up with TRBD1. Germline V lookup: CDR1 MNHEY, CDR2 SMNVEV (reference sequence). Trimming cost V 10 bases and J 10 bases; bases outside gene matches: 8. There are 12 residues in the CDR3. The CDR3 sequence: CAIGTGSPEQFF. CDR3 DNA sequence: TGTGCCATCGGGACAGGGAGCCCAGAGCAGTTCTTC.

The chain combines TRBV29-1 with TRBJ1-2, with D tentatively TRBD1 (6 bases). Germline V gene data show CDR1 as SQVTM and CDR2 as ANQGSEA. V was shortened by 4 bases and J by 0 bases, with 12 bases between the two germline ends. This CDR3 spans 14 amino acids. The CDR3 DNA is TGCAGCGTTGCGGACAGACCTACTAACTATGGCTACACCTTC. Translated: CSVADRPTNYGYTF.

This clone has just a few counts. The DNA of the CDR3 is TGTGCCAGCAGCTTGAATCAACAGAACTACGAGCAGTACTTC. This encodes CASSLNQQNYEQYF. The rearrangement uses TRBV11-2 and TRBJ2-7; D is undetermined. Germline values: CDR1 SGHAT, CDR2 FQNNGV. Trimming took off 3 bases at V and 3 bases at J, with 12 bases between the two ends. The CDR3 contains 14 residues.

The J gene is TRBJ1-5, the V gene TRBV7-9; D gene unclear. The germline gives CDR1 SEHNR, CDR2 FQNEAQ (reference sequence). Trimming pared 5 bases from V and 6 bases from J, leaving 8 bases between. This CDR3 comprises 12 residues. CDR3 region: CASSPGVQPQHF. As DNA, the CDR3 is TGTGCCAGCAGCCCAGGCGTTCAGCCCCAGCATTTT.

The chain is built from TRBV5-1 and TRBJ2-5; 12 bases fit TRBD2. Germline CDR1 SGHRS, CDR2 YFSETQ. The V segment lost 6 bases and the J segment 5 bases; nucleotides outside the gene matches: 14. The CDR3 contains 17 residues. CDR3 loop: CASMGTSGSPLGETQYF. In nucleotides, the CDR3 is TGCGCCAGCATGGGGACTAGCGGGTCCCCCCTAGGGGAGACCCAGTACTTC.

The rearrangement joins TRBV30 to TRBJ1-1; D unclear. The ends were cut back, 4 bases at V and 1 base at J, with 10 bases in the middle. Per germline, CDR1 GTSNPN and CDR2 SVGIG (reference sequence). The CDR3 runs to 13 residues. The DNA for the CDR3 is TGTGCCTGGACTAGGAACCAGAACACTGAAGCTTTCTTT. Protein product: CAWTRNQNTEAFF.

This clone was seen a few times. The CDR3 bases are TGTGCCAGCAGCTCGGGACAGGGACACAATGAGCAGTTCTTC. This gives the protein CASSSGQGHNEQFF. V and J are TRBV11-3 and TRBJ2-1; 9 bases are shared with TRBD1. J gave up 5 bases and V 4 bases, and 3 bases lay outside the gene matches. Germline CDR1 reads SGHNT; CDR2 reads YENEEA. The CDR3 is made up of 14 amino acids.

This clone occurred a few times. The CDR3 DNA follows: TGTGCCAGCAGTGCTATCGGCTACGAGCAGTACTTC. Translating gives CASSAIGYEQYF. This chain connects TRBV14 to TRBJ2-7; D call uncertain. This CDR3 spans 12 amino acids. Germline CDR1 SGHDN, CDR2 FVKESK. V was clipped by 6 bases and J by 3 bases, with 9 bases between them.

The rearrangement uses TRBV7-2 and TRBJ1-4; TRBD1 matches 8 bases. V trimming: 5 bases; J trimming: 7 bases; junction bases outside the gene matches: 12. From germline, CDR1 is SGHTA and CDR2 FQGNSA. This CDR3 contains 16 residues. CDR3 in amino acids: CASSRPGQVKGEKLFF. The CDR3 nucleotides read TGTGCCAGCAGCAGGCCGGGACAGGTGAAGGGTGAAAAACTGTTTTTT.

CDR3 region: CASSALGGGGEKLFF. CDR3 DNA: TGTGCCAGCAGCGCCCTGGGGGGAGGGGGTGAAAAACTGTTTTTT. This chain links TRBV5-5 with TRBJ1-4; tentative D call: TRBD1 (6 bases). Germline lookup yields CDR1 SGHKS and CDR2 YYEKEE (reference sequence). V lost 4 bases to trimming and J lost 7 bases, with 17 bases between them. The CDR3 spans 15 residues.

The chain recombines TRBV7-8 with TRBJ1-3, with a possible D match to TRBD1 (6 bases). Germline CDR1 reads SGHVS; CDR2 reads FQNEAQ. Trimming took 5 bases from V and 4 from J, leaving 27 bases between them. This CDR3 contains 19 residues. CDR3 sequence: CASSLRRAGAGSAGNTIYF. The DNA of the CDR3 is TGTGCCAGCAGCCTCAGACGGGCAGGGGCCGGCTCTGCGGGAAACACCATATATTTT.

This rearrangement joins TRBV28 to TRBJ2-3; 7 bases fit TRBD2. J was trimmed by 3 bases and V by 2 bases; bases with no gene match: 5. Looked up from germline, CDR1 is MDHEN and CDR2 is SYDVKM. The CDR3 is 15 amino acids. CDR3 DNA: TGTGCCAGCAGTTTAGTGGGGGGAGGGACAGATACGCAGTATTTT. Encoded protein: CASSLVGGGTDTQYF.

This clone was observed a handful of times. This chain joins TRBV11-3 and TRBJ2-7; D is undetermined. CDR3 size: 15 residues. CDR1 is SGHNT, CDR2 YENEEA, per germline. The ends were cut back, 1 base at V and 7 bases at J, with 17 bases in the middle. Here the CDR3 reads CASSLGPGGYEEQYF. In nucleotides, the CDR3 is TGTGCCAGCAGCTTAGGGCCAGGTGGATATGAGGAGCAGTACTTC.